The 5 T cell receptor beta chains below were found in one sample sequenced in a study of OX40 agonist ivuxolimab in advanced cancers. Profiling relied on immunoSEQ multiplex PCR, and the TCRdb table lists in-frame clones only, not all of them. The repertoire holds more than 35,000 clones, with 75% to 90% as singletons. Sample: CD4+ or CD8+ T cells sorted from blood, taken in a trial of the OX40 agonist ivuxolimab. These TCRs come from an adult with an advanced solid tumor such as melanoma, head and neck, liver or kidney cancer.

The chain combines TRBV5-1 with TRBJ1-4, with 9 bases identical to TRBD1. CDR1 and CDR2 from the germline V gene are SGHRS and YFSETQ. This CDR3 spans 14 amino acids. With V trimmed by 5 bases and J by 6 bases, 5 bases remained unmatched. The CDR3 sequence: CASRGTGRDEKLFF. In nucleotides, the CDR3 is TGCGCCAGCAGGGGGACAGGGCGGGATGAAAAACTGTTTTTT.

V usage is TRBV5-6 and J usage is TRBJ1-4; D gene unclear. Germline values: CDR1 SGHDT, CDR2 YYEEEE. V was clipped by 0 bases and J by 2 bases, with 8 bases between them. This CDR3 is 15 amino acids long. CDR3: CASSLVGRTNEKLFF. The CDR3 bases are TGTGCCAGCAGCTTGGTGGGCAGGACTAATGAAAAACTGTTTTTT.

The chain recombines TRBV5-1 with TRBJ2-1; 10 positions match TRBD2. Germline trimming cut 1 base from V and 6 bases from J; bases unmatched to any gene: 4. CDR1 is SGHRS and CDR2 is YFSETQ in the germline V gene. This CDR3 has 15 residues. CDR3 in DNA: TGCGCCAGCAGCTTGAAGCTAGCGGGAGCCAATGAGCAGTTCTTC. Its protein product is CASSLKLAGANEQFF. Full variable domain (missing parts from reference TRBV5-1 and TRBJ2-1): KAGVTQTPRYLIKTRGQQVTLSCSPISGHRSVSWYQQTPGQGLQFLFEYFSETQRNKGNFPGRFSGRQFSNSRSEMNVSTLELGDSALYLCASSLKLAGANEQFFGPGTRLTVL.

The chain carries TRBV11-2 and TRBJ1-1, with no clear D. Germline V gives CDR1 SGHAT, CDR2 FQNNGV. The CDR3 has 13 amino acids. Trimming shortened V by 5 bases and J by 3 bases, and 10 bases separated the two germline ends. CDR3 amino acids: CASSPTPDTEAFF. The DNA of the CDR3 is TGTGCCAGCAGCCCGACTCCAGACACTGAAGCTTTCTTT.

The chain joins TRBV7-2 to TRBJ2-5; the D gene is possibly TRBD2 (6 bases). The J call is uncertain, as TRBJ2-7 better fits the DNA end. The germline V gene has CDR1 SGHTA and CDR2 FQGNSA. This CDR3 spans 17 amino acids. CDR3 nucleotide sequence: TGTGCCAGCAGCCCGATCCCTGTCCGGGGGACCTCCTACGAGCAGTACTTC. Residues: CASSPIPVRGTSYEQYF.